This T cell receptor (beta chain) was sequenced in a study of T cells expressing NK-cell markers (dated by TCRdb to about 2020). Regarding the complete study: Seven or eight donors provided sorted CD3+CD56+NKG2C+, CD3+CD56+NKG2C- and CD3+CD56-NKG2C+ T-cell subsets, whose TCR beta-chain repertoires were profiled. Seven of the eight sequenced donors were HCMV-seropositive and one was HCMV-seronegative. The eight sequenced donors were randomly selected healthy volunteers, three men and five women. The libraries were sequenced on Illumina HiSeq 2000/2500, MiSeq or NextSeq, producing 2 x 150 bp reads. Results and caveats for the whole study, not just this receptor: In several donors, the dominant CD3+CD56+NKG2C+ clonotypes were found to rank among the top 10 CD8+ clonotypes and to make up about 1.0-7.5% of CD8+ T cells. Those dominant clonotypes were again the most abundant among CD3+CD56-NKG2C+ cells in a few donors, at roughly 25-65%. Whether the expanded NKG2C-expressing T cell clones were specific for HCMV antigens remained unclear.

The CDR3 covers 15 residues, taking in both the cysteine and the phenylalanine. The record lacks a DNA sequence. Reading the germline V gene gives CDR1 MGHDK and CDR2 SYGVNS. Note on this clonotype: Its cognate antigen has yet to be identified.

A commercial ELISA kit detecting HCMV-specific IgG in serum was used to determine HCMV serostatus. Ficoll density gradient centrifugation was used to isolate peripheral blood mononuclear cells from blood. Sequencing was carried out with an Illumina HiSeq 2000. TCR beta cDNA libraries were prepared using 5'RACE template switching, which introduced a universal primer site and unique molecular identifiers. cDNA synthesis was primed from the TCR beta constant segment, followed by two successive PCR amplification steps. The authors' analysis ran thus. MIGEC handled demultiplexing of the reads and grouping by UMI, while MiTCR was used to assemble and quantify clonotypes. To exclude erroneous sequences, only TCR cDNA sequences supported by at least two reads were retained. The tcR package was used for downstream repertoire analysis, and clonotypes were matched across fractions by CDR3 nucleotide sequence plus V segment. VDJmatch was used to annotate antigen specificity against VDJdb, with one amino acid substitution in CDR3 allowed. Each CDR3 protein sequence appears as one entry after TCRdb reprocessed the reads, and no DNA is included. For this entry, the V and J calls and clone size follow TCRdb and not the study's own pipeline. In this sample's table one finds 500,000 to 700,000 distinct CDR3 sequences. The top ten constitute roughly 3.6% of the sample.

The rearranged segments are TRBV25-1 and TRBJ2-7; as DNA is missing, the TRBD1 call by TCRdb cannot be tested. Sequenced input: blood T cells: a sorted CD56 or NKG2C T cell subset, CD4+ or CD8+ T cells, or bulk PBMC T cells (not recorded which). This receptor was identified in a man between 18 and 29 years old in good health. Donor details come from another sample of the same person, matched by shared clones. The CDR3 here reads CASRPPGLTSYEQYF.